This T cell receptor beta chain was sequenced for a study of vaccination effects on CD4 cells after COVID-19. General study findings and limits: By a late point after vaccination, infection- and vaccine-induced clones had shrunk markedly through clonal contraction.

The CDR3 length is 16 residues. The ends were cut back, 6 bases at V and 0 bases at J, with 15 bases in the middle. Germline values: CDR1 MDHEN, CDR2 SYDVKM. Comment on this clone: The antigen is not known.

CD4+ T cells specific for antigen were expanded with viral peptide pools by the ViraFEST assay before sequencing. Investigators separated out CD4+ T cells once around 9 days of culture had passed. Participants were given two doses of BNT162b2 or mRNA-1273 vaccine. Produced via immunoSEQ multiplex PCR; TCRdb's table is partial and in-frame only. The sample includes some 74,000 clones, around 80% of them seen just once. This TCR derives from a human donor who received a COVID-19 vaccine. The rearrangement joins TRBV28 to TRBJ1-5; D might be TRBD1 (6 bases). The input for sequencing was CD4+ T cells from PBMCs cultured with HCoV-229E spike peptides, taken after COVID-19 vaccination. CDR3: CASSLRQVYSNQPQHF. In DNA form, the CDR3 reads TGTGCCAGCAGCCTTCGACAGGTATATAGCAATCAGCCCCAGCATTTT.